Presented here are 32 T cell receptor beta chains from one specimen sequenced in a study of beta chain features in type 1 diabetes. Since all of the isolated RNA was reverse transcribed, expressed TCRB transcripts were what got sequenced. Using immunoSEQ multiplex PCR, the repertoire was profiled, and TCRdb retains in-frame clones only, with some absent. The sample yields 350,000 to 450,000 clones, about 15% seen once. Input material: naive CD4+ T cells from blood. The receptors were gathered from a young woman in good health.

Notes on this clone: Other DNA sequences in the same sample also yield this CDR3. The CDR3 nucleotides read TGTGCCAGCAGCGTAGGGCTAGCGGGAGCAGAGACCCAGTACTTC. The encoded protein is CASSVGLAGAETQYF. The chain uses TRBV9 and TRBJ2-5; 10 bases align to TRBD2. V gave up 0 bases and J gave up 4 bases; unmatched junction bases: 3. CDR1 and CDR2 (germline): SGDLS, YYNGEE. CDR3 size: 15 residues.

This chain connects TRBV28 to TRBJ1-2; D ambiguous. Trimming cost V 6 bases and J 3 bases, with 11 bases left between them. The CDR3 runs 13 residues. Germline V lookup: CDR1 MDHEN, CDR2 SYDVKM. The CDR3 loop is CASRREEHYGYTF. As DNA, the CDR3 is TGTGCCAGCAGAAGAGAGGAGCACTATGGCTACACCTTC.

This clone was seen only a few times. The chain recombines TRBV18 with TRBJ1-1; 8 nucleotides align to TRBD1. CDR3 length: 13 amino acids. Trimming at V came to 3 bases and at J to 6 bases, leaving 3 bases not matched to a gene. Germline CDR1 reads KGHSH; CDR2 reads LQKENI. The CDR3 loop reads CASSPDRVAEAFF. The CDR3 coding sequence is TGTGCCAGCTCACCGGACAGGGTTGCTGAAGCTTTCTTT.

The chain carries TRBV6-5 and TRBJ2-1, with 9 bases that match TRBD1. The V and J ends lost 2 bases and 5 bases, in that order; junction bases with no gene match: 7. CDR3 length equals 16 residues. Germline CDR1 and CDR2: MNHEY and SVGAGI. This chain's CDR3 is CASSYGLGQGHNEQFF. The CDR3 bases are TGTGCCAGCAGTTACGGGTTGGGACAGGGACACAATGAGCAGTTCTTC.

In its sample, this clone was seen a few times. The chain carries TRBV4-3 and TRBJ1-2, with D unclear. The CDR3 length is 16 residues. V was trimmed by 0 bases and J by 4 bases, leaving 15 bases between them. CDR1 and CDR2 (germline): LGHNA, YSLEER. The CDR3 DNA reads TGCGCCAGCAGCCAAGAGCTGGAGGGAGAAGTCTATGGCTACACCTTC. This encodes CASSQELEGEVYGYTF.

Notes on this clone: Other DNA sequences in this specimen translate into the identical CDR3. This chain uses TRBV15 with TRBJ2-3, with D hard to call. The CDR3 is made up of 12 amino acids. Deletions cut 3 bases from V and 2 bases from J, with 3 bases between. From germline, CDR1 is LNHNV and CDR2 YYDKDF (reference sequence). The CDR3 DNA is TGTGCCACCAGCAGGTACACAGATACGCAGTATTTT. This encodes CATSRYTDTQYF.

This clone was seen only a few times. The chain uses TRBV5-1 and TRBJ2-3, with a tentative D call TRBD2 (5 bases). V lost 3 bases and J lost 5, with 13 bases in between. This CDR3 is built from 14 residues. Germline V lookup: CDR1 SGHRS, CDR2 YFSETQ. Here the CDR3 DNA reads TGCGCCAGCAGCTGGACCAGGACTGTAGATACGCAGTATTTT. The encoded protein is CASSWTRTVDTQYF.

The chain couples TRBV13 to TRBJ2-7; 7 nucleotides match TRBD2. The CDR3 contains 15 residues. The trim removed 2 bases at V and 2 bases at J, leaving 6 bases unmatched. In germline, CDR1 is PRHDT, CDR2 FYEKMQ (reference sequence). CDR3 nucleotides: TGTGCCAGCAGCTTAAGGGGAGGGTTGACCTACGAGCAGTACTTC. Its protein is CASSLRGGLTYEQYF.

This chain joins TRBV30 and TRBJ2-4, with 10 bases matching TRBD1. V shed 2 bases, J shed 7 bases, and the junction held 5 bases outside the gene matches. Germline V CDR1 and CDR2: GTSNPN, SVGIG (reference sequence). This CDR3 region has 14 residues. CDR3 DNA sequence: TGTGCCTGGAGTAGGGGACAGGGGATGAACATTCAGTACTTC. It translates to CAWSRGQGMNIQYF.

Only a few counts were recorded for this clone. The chain is built from TRBV7-6 and TRBJ2-1; no reliable D call. The CDR3 spans 13 residues. V was pared by 5 bases and J by 6 bases, with 11 bases between. Germline V gene lookup returns CDR1 SGHVS and CDR2 FNYEAQ. The CDR3 here is CASSPAALNEQFF. The CDR3 DNA sequence: TGTGCCAGCAGCCCGGCGGCTCTCAATGAGCAGTTCTTC.

The sample holds a few counts of this clone. This chain uses TRBV5-1 with TRBJ2-1; 7 bases align to TRBD2. CDR3 length: 16 residues. Trimming removed 3 bases from V and 0 bases from J; junction bases left unmatched: 6. Germline V gene sequence: CDR1 SGHRS, CDR2 YFSETQ. The CDR3 is CASSSRAGSSYNEQFF. In DNA form, the CDR3 reads TGCGCCAGCAGCTCAAGAGCGGGGAGCTCCTACAATGAGCAGTTCTTC.

This clone was seen only a few times. The chain couples TRBV7-9 to TRBJ2-3; 10 bases align to TRBD2. Trimming removed 3 bases from V and 1 base from J; junction bases left unmatched: 4. The CDR3 sequence is 16 residues long. Germline V gene sequence: CDR1 SEHNR, CDR2 FQNEAQ (reference sequence). CDR3: CASSFFLAGGTDTQYF. CDR3 DNA sequence: TGTGCCAGCAGCTTCTTTCTAGCGGGAGGCACAGATACGCAGTATTTT.

The chain combines TRBV7-9 with TRBJ2-5; D might be TRBD1 (5 bases). This CDR3 contains 14 residues. CDR1 is SEHNR, CDR2 FQNEAQ, per germline (reference sequence). V was shortened by 0 bases and J by 3 bases, with 8 bases between the two germline ends. The CDR3: CASSLAQGEETQYF. In DNA form, the CDR3 reads TGTGCCAGCAGCTTAGCCCAGGGCGAAGAGACCCAGTACTTC.

A few counts support this clone. The chain uses TRBV7-2 and TRBJ1-1; D possibly corresponds to TRBD1 (5 bases). The germline V and J ends were trimmed by 5 bases and 3 bases, with 13 bases remaining between them. Per germline, CDR1 SGHTA and CDR2 FQGNSA. The CDR3 sequence is 14 residues long. The DNA of the CDR3 is TGTGCCAGCAGCCCGCGGGGACGCGACACTGAAGCTTTCTTT. Encoded protein: CASSPRGRDTEAFF.

The genes are TRBV5-4 and TRBJ2-4; 8 bases align to TRBD2. The germline V gene encodes CDR1 SGHNT and CDR2 YYREEE (reference sequence). V gave up 0 bases and J gave up 8 bases; unmatched junction bases: 4. The CDR3 totals 14 residues. For the CDR3, the DNA is TGTGCCAGCAGCTTGGCCAGCGGGAGTGACATTCAGTACTTC. Residues: CASSLASGSDIQYF.

This clone was detected only a few times. The rearrangement joins TRBV9 to TRBJ1-1, with D tentatively TRBD1 (5 bases). There are 15 residues in the CDR3. Germline V lookup: CDR1 SGDLS, CDR2 YYNGEE. Trimming removed 0 bases from V and 2 bases from J, with 11 bases in between. CDR3 region: CASSVGGRPNTEAFF. The CDR3 DNA reads as TGTGCCAGCAGCGTAGGGGGCAGGCCAAACACTGAAGCTTTCTTT.

The CDR3 loop reads CATGGGTDPLIGTDTQYF. CDR3 coding DNA: TGTGCCACCGGGGGGGGAACGGACCCTCTCATCGGCACAGATACGCAGTATTTT. The V gene is TRBV15, the J gene TRBJ2-3; 7 bases are a match to TRBD2. The CDR3 has 18 amino acids. With 8 bases clipped from V and 1 base from J, the junction kept 18 bases outside the gene matches. The germline V gene encodes CDR1 LNHNV and CDR2 YYDKDF (reference sequence).

The chain employs TRBV11-2 and TRBJ2-2; D unclear. Trimming removed 4 bases at V and 0 bases at J, with 3 bases between. This CDR3 region has 13 residues. Germline V gene data show CDR1 as SGHAT and CDR2 as FQNNGV. The CDR3 nucleotides read TGTGCCAGCAGCTCAACGAACACCGGGGAGCTGTTTTTT. Residues: CASSSTNTGELFF.

This clone was seen a handful of times. This sequence joins TRBV7-9 and TRBJ2-4, with D perhaps TRBD2 (5 bases). Trimming took off 1 base at V and 8 bases at J, with 12 bases between the two ends. CDR1 is SEHNR, CDR2 FQNEAQ, per germline (reference sequence). The CDR3 consists of 14 residues. The CDR3 nucleotides read TGTGCCAGCAGCTTAGACCAGGCCGGGGACATTCAGTACTTC. Residues: CASSLDQAGDIQYF.

The rearrangement uses TRBV30 and TRBJ1-4; maybe TRBD1 (6 bases). The CDR3 covers 14 residues. V gave up 2 bases and J gave up 10 bases, with 17 bases separating them. The germline CDR1 and CDR2 sequences are GTSNPN and SVGIG (reference sequence). CDR3 sequence (DNA): TGTGCCTGGAGTATGCAGGGGACCTACCGAAAACTGTTTTTT. It translates to CAWSMQGTYRKLFF.

This chain connects TRBV7-9 to TRBJ2-7; TRBD1 might be the D (6 bases). The V end lost 3 bases, the J end lost 4 bases, and 10 bases lay between the germline ends. Germline CDR1 SEHNR, CDR2 FQNEAQ (reference sequence). There are 13 residues in the CDR3. The CDR3 bases are TGTGCCAGCAGCTTTCAGGGGATGTACGAGCAGTACTTC. Protein: CASSFQGMYEQYF. The whole variable domain, filled in from reference TRBV7-9 and TRBJ2-7, reads DTGVSQNPRHKITKRGQNVTFRCDPISEHNRLYWYRQTLGQGPEFLTYFQNEAQLEKSRLLSDRFSAERPKGSFSTLEIQRTEQGDSAMYLCASSFQGMYEQYFGPGTRLTVT.

The chain uses TRBV28 and TRBJ1-5; a possible D gene is TRBD1 (5 bases). In germline, CDR1 is MDHEN, CDR2 SYDVKM. Trimming pared 2 bases from V and 2 bases from J, leaving 10 bases between. CDR3 length equals 15 residues. The CDR3 loop is CASSLGGTGNQPQHF. The CDR3, as DNA: TGTGCCAGCAGTTTAGGCGGGACGGGCAATCAGCCCCAGCATTTT.

This clone was detected only a few times. The chain couples TRBV6-6 to TRBJ2-7; D is uncertain. Germline values: CDR1 MNHNY, CDR2 SVGAGI (reference sequence). The V and J ends lost 6 bases and 6 bases respectively, with 6 bases between them. The CDR3 has 10 residues. Here the CDR3 DNA reads TGTGCCAGCAGGAACTTCGAGCAGTACTTC. This encodes CASRNFEQYF.

This clone has just a few counts. The chain recombines TRBV29-1 with TRBJ2-7; 8 positions agree with TRBD1. CDR3 length equals 14 residues. Germline V gene lookup returns CDR1 SQVTM and CDR2 ANQGSEA. The V gene end was trimmed by 6 bases and the J gene end by 4 bases; junction bases not matched to a gene: 11. DNA of the CDR3: TGCAGCGTGACCCTAAGCAGGGGGCGATACGAGCAGTACTTC. Translating gives CSVTLSRGRYEQYF.

The table lists this clone with a few counts. J is TRBJ2-5 and V is TRBV10-3; 9 nucleotides match TRBD1. Germline V gene lookup returns CDR1 ENHRY and CDR2 SYGVKD. The J segment lost 9 bases and the V segment lost 6 bases, leaving 8 bases of the junction unmatched. This CDR3 is built from 13 residues. The CDR3 loop reads CAIRPGQGAAQYF. CDR3 sequence (DNA): TGTGCCATCAGGCCGGGACAGGGTGCGGCCCAGTACTTC.

V gene TRBV19 combines with J gene TRBJ1-1, with 9 nucleotides matching TRBD1. Looked up from germline, CDR1 is LNHDA and CDR2 is SQIVND (reference sequence). This CDR3 has 14 amino acids. With V trimmed by 4 bases and J by 6 bases, 6 bases remained unmatched. The CDR3 bases are TGTGCCAGTAGTACGGGACAGGGAATGGCTGAAGCTTTCTTT. It specifies CASSTGQGMAEAFF. The full variable domain, completed using reference TRBV19 and TRBJ1-1, is DGGITQSPKYLFRKEGQNVTLSCEQNLNHDAMYWYRQDPGQGLRLIYYSQIVNDFQKGDIAEGYSVSREKKESFPLTVTSAQKNPTAFYLCASSTGQGMAEAFFGQGTRLTVV.

The chain recombines TRBV6-6 with TRBJ2-1; D is uncertain. CDR1 is MNHNY and CDR2 is SVGAGI in the germline V gene (reference sequence). The CDR3 contains 15 residues. With 9 bases removed from V and 4 bases from J, the gap between germline ends came to 19 bases. CDR3 sequence: CASSLKREGYNEQFF. CDR3 sequence (DNA): TGTGCCAGTTCCCTCAAGCGAGAAGGATACAATGAGCAGTTCTTC.

This clone was observed a few times. The chain has TRBV5-4 and TRBJ2-6, with 7 nucleotides matching TRBD1. Losses at the gene ends were 3 bases for V and 4 bases for J; bases not matched to a gene: 16. The CDR3 length is 19 residues. The V gene's germline CDR1 is SGHNT and CDR2 YYREEE (reference sequence). The CDR3 spells CASSSLLGGVLSGANVLTF. The CDR3 nucleotides read TGTGCCAGCAGCTCCCTTCTAGGGGGCGTCCTCTCAGGGGCCAACGTCCTGACTTTC.

This chain uses TRBV11-1 with TRBJ2-7; 10 positions match TRBD1. The CDR3 consists of 15 residues. Germline V CDR1 and CDR2: SGHAT, FQDESV (reference sequence). The junction had 7 bases not matched to a gene; V was cut back by 5 bases and J by 3 bases. The CDR3 loop reads CASSPGTGEIYEQYF. CDR3 DNA: TGTGCCAGCAGCCCCGGGACAGGGGAGATCTACGAGCAGTACTTC.

The chain carries TRBV9 and TRBJ2-3; 10 bases line up with TRBD2. CDR3 length: 15 amino acids. The V gene's germline CDR1 is SGDLS and CDR2 YYNGEE. The V segment lost 1 base and the J segment 3 bases; nucleotides outside the gene matches: 2. Here the CDR3 reads CASSVSLAGTDTQYF. The CDR3 bases are TGTGCCAGCAGCGTATCACTAGCGGGAACAGATACGCAGTATTTT.

The chain couples TRBV7-9 to TRBJ1-2; 8 bases line up with TRBD1. This CDR3 is 14 amino acids long. Germline CDR1 and CDR2: SEHNR and FQNEAQ (reference sequence). Trimming at V came to 3 bases and at J to 8 bases, leaving 8 bases not matched to a gene. CDR3 nucleotide sequence: TGTGCCAGCAGCTTTGGACAGGGCATAGAAGGCTACACCTTC. Translated: CASSFGQGIEGYTF.

This clone has only a few counts. The chain couples TRBV7-9 to TRBJ2-7, with D tentatively TRBD1 (6 bases). Germline values: CDR1 SEHNR, CDR2 FQNEAQ (reference sequence). Trimming took off 5 bases at V and 7 bases at J, with 15 bases between the two ends. This CDR3 has 13 amino acids. CDR3 in amino acids: CASSPGQFGEQYF. The CDR3 DNA is TGTGCCAGCAGCCCCGGACAGTTTGGGGAGCAGTACTTC.